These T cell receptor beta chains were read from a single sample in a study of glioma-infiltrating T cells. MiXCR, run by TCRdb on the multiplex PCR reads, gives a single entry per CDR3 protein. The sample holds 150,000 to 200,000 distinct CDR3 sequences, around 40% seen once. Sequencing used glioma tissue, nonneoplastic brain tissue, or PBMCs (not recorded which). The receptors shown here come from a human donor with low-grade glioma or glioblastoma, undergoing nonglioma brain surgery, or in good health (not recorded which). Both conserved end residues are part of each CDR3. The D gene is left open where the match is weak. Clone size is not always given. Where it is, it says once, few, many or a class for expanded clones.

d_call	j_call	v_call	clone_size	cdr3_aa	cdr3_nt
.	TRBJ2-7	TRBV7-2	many	CASSLYGQGEQYF	TGTGCCAGCAGCTTATACGGGCAGGGCGAGCAGTACTTC
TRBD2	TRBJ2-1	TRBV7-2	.	CASSLAPAGANNEQFF	TGCGCCAGCAGCTTGGCCCCTGCGGGAGCGAACAATGAGCAGTTCTTC
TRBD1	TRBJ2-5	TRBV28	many	CASSRTGAKSSREETQYF	TGTGCCAGCAGCCGAACAGGGGCCAAATCATCAAGAGAAGAGACCCAGTACTTC
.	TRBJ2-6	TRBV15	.	CATSPGPSGANVLTF	TGTGCCACCTCCCCAGGACCCTCTGGGGCCAACGTCCTGACTTTC
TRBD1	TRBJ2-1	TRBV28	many	CASSSPPGQGRDNEQFF	TGTGCCAGCAGTTCTCCACCGGGACAGGGGAGGGACAATGAGCAGTTCTTC
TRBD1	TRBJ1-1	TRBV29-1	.	CSVDRGRVTEAFF	TGCAGCGTGGACAGGGGGCGAGTCACTGAAGCTTTCTTT
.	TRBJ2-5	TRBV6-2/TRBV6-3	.	CAIRAPGSPQETHYF	TGTGCCATCAGAGCACCTGGATCCCCCCAAGAGACCCACTACTTC
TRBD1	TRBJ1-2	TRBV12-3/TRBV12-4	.	CASSGQGLYYGYTF	TGTGCCAGCAGCGGACAGGGACTTTACTATGGCTACACCTTC
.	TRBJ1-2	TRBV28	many	CASSFKIRGGIPNYGYTF	TGTGCCAGCAGTTTCAAGATCCGGGGAGGGATTCCTAACTATGGCTACACCTTC
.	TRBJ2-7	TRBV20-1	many	CSAVRTRGSYEQYF	TGCAGTGCCGTCCGGACTAGGGGGTCCTACGAGCAGTACTTC
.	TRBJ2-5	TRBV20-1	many	CSASDGGWQETQYF	TGCAGTGCTAGCGACGGGGGATGGCAAGAGACCCAGTACTTC
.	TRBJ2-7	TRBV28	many	CASSPSPYEQYF	TGTGCCAGCAGTCCATCCCCTTACGAGCAGTACTTC
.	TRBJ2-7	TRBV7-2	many	CASSSIGGLHEQYF	TGTGCCAGCAGCTCAATAGGGGGTCTTCACGAGCAGTACTTC
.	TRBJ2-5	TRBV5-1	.	CASSGTGVLLEETQYF	TGCGCCAGCAGCGGCACGGGAGTGTTGTTAGAAGAGACCCAGTACTTC
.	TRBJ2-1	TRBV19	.	CASSTYRLSGSNEQFF	TGTGCCAGTAGTACTTATCGATTATCGGGTTCCAATGAGCAGTTCTTC
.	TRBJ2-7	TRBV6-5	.	CASSLGRDSSYEQYF	TGTGCCAGCAGTTTAGGGCGGGACAGCTCCTACGAGCAGTACTTC
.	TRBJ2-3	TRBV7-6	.	CASSQHSGFTDTQYF	TGTGCCAGCAGCCAACATAGCGGCTTCACAGATACGCAGTATTTT